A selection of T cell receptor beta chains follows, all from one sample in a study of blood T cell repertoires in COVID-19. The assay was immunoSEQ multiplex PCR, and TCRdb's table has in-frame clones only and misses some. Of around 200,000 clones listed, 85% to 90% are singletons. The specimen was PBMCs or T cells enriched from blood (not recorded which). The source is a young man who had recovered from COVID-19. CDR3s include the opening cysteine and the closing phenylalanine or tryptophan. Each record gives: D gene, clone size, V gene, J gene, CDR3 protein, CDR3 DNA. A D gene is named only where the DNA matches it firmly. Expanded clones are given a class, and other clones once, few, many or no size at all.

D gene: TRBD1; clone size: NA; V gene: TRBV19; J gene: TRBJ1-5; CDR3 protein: CASSIMGQKNQPQHF; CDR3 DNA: TGTGCCAGTAGTATAATGGGACAGAAAAATCAGCCCCAGCATTTT
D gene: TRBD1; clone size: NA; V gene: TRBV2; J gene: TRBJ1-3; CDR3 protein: CASTKQGENSGNTIYF; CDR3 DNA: TGTGCCAGCACTAAGCAGGGGGAAAACTCTGGAAACACCATATATTTT
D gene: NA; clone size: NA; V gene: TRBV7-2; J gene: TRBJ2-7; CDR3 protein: CASSLVRSGSGRTYEQYF; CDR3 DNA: TGTGCCAGCAGCTTAGTACGGTCGGGGTCAGGGAGGACCTACGAGCAGTACTTC
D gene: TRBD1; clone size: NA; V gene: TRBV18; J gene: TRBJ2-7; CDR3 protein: CASSWTGLYEQYF; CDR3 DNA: TGTGCCAGCTCCTGGACAGGGCTTTACGAGCAGTACTTC
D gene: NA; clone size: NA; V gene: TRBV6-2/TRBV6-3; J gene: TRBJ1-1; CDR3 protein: CASSSGLSTEAFF; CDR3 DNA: TGTGCCAGCAGTTCGGGTCTTTCCACTGAAGCTTTCTTT
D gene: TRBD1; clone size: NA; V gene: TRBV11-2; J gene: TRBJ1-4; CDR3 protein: CASSHNRGAGLFF; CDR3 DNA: TGTGCCAGCAGTCATAACAGGGGTGCTGGCCTGTTTTTT
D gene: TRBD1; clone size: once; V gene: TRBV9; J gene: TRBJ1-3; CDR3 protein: CASSVGRAGGSGNTIYF; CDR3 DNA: TGTGCCAGCAGCGTAGGAAGGGCAGGGGGCTCTGGAAACACCATATATTTT
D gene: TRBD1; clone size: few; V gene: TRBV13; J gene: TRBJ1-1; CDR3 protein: CASSLAPTSGQGALGAFF; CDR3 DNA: TGTGCCAGCAGCTTAGCCCCTACCTCGGGACAGGGGGCATTAGGAGCTTTCTTT
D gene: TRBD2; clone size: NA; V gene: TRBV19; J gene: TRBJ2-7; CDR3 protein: CASSAAGTSGSYEQYF; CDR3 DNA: TGTGCCAGTAGTGCAGCCGGGACTAGCGGGTCCTACGAGCAGTACTTC
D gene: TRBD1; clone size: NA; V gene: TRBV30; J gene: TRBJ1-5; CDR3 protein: CAWTGQGGNQPQHF; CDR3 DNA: TGTGCCTGGACGGGACAGGGTGGAAATCAGCCCCAGCATTTT
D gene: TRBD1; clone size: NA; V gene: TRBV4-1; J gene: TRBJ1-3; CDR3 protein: CASSQGDRDRGSGNTIYF; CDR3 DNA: TGCGCCAGCAGCCAAGGAGACCGGGACAGAGGCTCTGGAAACACCATATATTTT
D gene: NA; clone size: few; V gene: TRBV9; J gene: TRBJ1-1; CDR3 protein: CASSRGGQGGTEAFF; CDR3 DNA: TGTGCCAGCAGCCGGGGAGGGCAGGGAGGTACTGAAGCTTTCTTT
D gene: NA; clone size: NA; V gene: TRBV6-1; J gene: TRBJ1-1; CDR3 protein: CASSEVWNTEAFF; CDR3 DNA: TGTGCCAGCAGTGAAGTCTGGAACACTGAAGCTTTCTTT
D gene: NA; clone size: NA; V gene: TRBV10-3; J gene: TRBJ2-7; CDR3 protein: CAISDAFGDEQYF; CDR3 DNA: TGTGCCATCAGTGACGCTTTCGGGGACGAGCAGTACTTC
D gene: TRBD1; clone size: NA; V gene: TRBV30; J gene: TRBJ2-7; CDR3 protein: CAWSGQGRPYEQYF; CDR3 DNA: TGTGCCTGGAGTGGACAGGGGAGACCCTACGAGCAGTACTTC
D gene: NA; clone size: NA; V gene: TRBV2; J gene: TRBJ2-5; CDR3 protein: CASSVQAVRETQYF; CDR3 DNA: TGTGCCAGCAGTGTGCAAGCGGTCCGAGAGACCCAGTACTTC
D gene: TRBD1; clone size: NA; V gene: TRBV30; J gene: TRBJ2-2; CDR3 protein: CAWSRTGAGELFF; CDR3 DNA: TGTGCCTGGAGCCGGACAGGGGCCGGGGAGCTGTTTTTT
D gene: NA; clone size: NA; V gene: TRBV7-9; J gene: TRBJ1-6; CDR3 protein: CASSRGQSNSPLHF; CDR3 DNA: TGTGCCAGCAGCCGCGGACAATCTAATTCACCCCTCCACTTT
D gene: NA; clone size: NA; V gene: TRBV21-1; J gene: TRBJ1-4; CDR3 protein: CASSNPTGDEKLFF; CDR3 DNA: TGTGCCAGCAGCAATCCCACGGGGGATGAAAAACTGTTTTTT
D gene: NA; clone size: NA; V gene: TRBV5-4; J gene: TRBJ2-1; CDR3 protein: CASSFDPGLYNEQFF; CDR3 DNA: TGTGCCAGCAGCTTCGACCCAGGGCTGTACAATGAGCAGTTCTTC
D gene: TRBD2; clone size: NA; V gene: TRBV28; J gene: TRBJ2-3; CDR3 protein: CASSLLAGGHTDTQYF; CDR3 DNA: TGTGCCAGCAGTTTACTAGCGGGAGGCCACACAGATACGCAGTATTTT
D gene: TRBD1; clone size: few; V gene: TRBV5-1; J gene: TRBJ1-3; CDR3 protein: CASSLRTGGESGNTIYF; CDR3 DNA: TGCGCCAGCAGCCTCCGGACAGGGGGCGAGAGTGGAAACACCATATATTTT
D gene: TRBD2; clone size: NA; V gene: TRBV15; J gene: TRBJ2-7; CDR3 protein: CATSRTSGPYEQYF; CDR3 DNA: TGTGCCACCAGCCGGACTAGCGGTCCCTACGAGCAGTACTTC
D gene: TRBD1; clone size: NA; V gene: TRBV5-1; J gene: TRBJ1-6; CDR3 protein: CASSETGSSSPLHF; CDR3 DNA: TGCGCCAGCAGCGAGACAGGGTCTTCCTCACCCCTCCACTTT
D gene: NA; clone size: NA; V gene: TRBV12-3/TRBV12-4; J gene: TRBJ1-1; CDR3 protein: CASTAGEEVGAFF; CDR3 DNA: TGTGCCAGCACCGCGGGGGAGGAAGTTGGGGCTTTCTTT
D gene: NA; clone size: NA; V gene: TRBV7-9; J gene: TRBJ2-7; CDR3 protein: CASSLGTELYEQYF; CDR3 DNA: TGTGCCAGCAGCTTAGGGACAGAGCTATACGAGCAGTACTTC
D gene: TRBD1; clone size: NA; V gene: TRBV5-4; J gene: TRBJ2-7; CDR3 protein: CASSPRDRFYEQYF; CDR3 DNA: TGTGCCAGCAGCCCCCGGGACAGATTCTACGAGCAGTACTTC
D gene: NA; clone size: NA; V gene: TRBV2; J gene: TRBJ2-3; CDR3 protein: CASSVLPGAGPDTQYF; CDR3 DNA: TGTGCCAGCAGTGTATTGCCAGGGGCAGGTCCAGATACGCAGTATTTT
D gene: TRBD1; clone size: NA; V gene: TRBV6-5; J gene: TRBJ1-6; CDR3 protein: CASSYRQGVYNSPLHF; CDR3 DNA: TGTGCCAGCAGTTACAGGCAGGGGGTTTATAATTCACCCCTCCACTTT
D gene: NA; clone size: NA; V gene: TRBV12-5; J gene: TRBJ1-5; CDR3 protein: CASGHSGQPQHF; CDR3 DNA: TGTGCTAGTGGTCATTCGGGGCAGCCCCAGCATTTT
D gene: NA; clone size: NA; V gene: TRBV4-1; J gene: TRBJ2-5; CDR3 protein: CASSQALRGDIETQYF; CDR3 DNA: TGCGCCAGCAGCCAAGCCCTCAGGGGCGATATCGAGACCCAGTACTTC
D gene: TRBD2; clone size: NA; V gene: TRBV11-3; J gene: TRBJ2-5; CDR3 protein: CASSPGTSMETQYF; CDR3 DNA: TGTGCCAGCAGCCCAGGGACTAGCATGGAGACCCAGTACTTC
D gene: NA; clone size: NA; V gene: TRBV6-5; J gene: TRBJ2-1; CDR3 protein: CASRIGGASYNEQFF; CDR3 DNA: TGTGCCAGCAGAATAGGTGGGGCCTCCTACAATGAGCAGTTCTTC
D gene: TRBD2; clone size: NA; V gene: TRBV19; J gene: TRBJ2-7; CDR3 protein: CASSMGLVYEQYF; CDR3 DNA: TGTGCCAGTAGTATGGGACTAGTCTACGAGCAGTACTTC
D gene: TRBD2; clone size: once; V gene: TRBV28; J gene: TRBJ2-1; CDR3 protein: CASRMAWTGGTSGSSYNEQFF; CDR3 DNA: TGTGCCAGCAGAATGGCATGGACAGGGGGGACTAGCGGGAGCTCCTACAATGAGCAGTTCTTC
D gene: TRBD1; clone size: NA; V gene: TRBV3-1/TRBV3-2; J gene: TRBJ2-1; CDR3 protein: CASSQEPDRPDEQFF; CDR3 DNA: TGTGCCAGCAGCCAAGAACCGGACAGGCCCGATGAGCAGTTCTTC
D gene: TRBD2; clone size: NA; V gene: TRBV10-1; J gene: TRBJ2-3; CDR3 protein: CASRSGYEDTQYF; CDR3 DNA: TGCGCCAGCCGTAGCGGGTATGAAGATACGCAGTATTTT
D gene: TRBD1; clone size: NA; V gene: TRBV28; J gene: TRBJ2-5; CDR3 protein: CASSTLQDRGETQYF; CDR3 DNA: TGTGCCAGCAGTACCTTACAGGACAGGGGAGAGACCCAGTACTTC
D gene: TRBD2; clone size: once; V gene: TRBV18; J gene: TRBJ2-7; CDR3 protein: CASSPTSGSSYEQYF; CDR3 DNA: TGTGCCAGCTCACCAACTAGCGGGAGCTCCTACGAGCAGTACTTC
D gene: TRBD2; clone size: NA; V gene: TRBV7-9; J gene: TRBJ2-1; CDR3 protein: CAILIAGNSYNEQFF; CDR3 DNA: TGTGCCATATTAATAGCGGGGAACTCCTACAATGAGCAGTTCTTC
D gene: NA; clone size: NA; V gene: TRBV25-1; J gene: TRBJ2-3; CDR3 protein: CASSEGRLQADTQYF; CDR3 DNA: TGTGCCAGCAGTGAAGGGAGACTGCAGGCAGATACGCAGTATTTT
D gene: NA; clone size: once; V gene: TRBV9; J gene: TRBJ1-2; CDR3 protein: CASSVDAGGRTYGYTF; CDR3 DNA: TGTGCCAGCAGCGTAGATGCGGGGGGTCGTACCTATGGCTACACCTTC
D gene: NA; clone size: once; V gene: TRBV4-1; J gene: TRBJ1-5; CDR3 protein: CASSQDGRVTQPQHF; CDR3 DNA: TGCGCCAGCAGCCAAGATGGGAGGGTGACCCAGCCCCAGCATTTT
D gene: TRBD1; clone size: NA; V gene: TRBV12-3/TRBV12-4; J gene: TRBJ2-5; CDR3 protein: CASSRTGQETQYF; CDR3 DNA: TGTGCCAGCAGTAGGACAGGGCAAGAGACCCAGTACTTC
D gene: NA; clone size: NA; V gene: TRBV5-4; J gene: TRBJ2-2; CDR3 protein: CASSLVSGTAGELFF; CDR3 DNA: TGTGCCAGCAGCTTGGTTTCAGGCACAGCCGGGGAGCTGTTTTTT
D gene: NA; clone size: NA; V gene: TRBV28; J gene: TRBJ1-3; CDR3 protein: CASSEGRSSGNTIYF; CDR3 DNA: TGTGCCAGCAGTGAAGGAAGGAGCTCTGGAAACACCATATATTTT
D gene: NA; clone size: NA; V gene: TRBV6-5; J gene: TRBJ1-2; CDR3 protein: CASRIRDTANYGYTF; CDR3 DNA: TGTGCCAGCAGGATCCGGGACACCGCTAACTATGGCTACACCTTC
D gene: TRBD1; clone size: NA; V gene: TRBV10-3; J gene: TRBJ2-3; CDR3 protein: CAIGLDRGLSDTQYF; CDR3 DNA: TGTGCCATCGGGTTGGACAGGGGGCTCTCAGATACGCAGTATTTT
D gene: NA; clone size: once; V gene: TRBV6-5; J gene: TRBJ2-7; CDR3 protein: CASSYPGGEQYF; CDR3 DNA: TGTGCCAGCAGTTACCCGGGTGGGGAGCAGTACTTC
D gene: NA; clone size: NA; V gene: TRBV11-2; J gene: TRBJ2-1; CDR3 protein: CASSLQLVSNEQFF; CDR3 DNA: TGTGCCAGCAGCTTACAGCTAGTCTCCAATGAGCAGTTCTTC
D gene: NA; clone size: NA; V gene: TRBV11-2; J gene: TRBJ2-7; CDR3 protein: CASSFGTLIYEQYF; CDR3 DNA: TGTGCCAGCAGCTTCGGGACACTTATCTACGAGCAGTACTTC